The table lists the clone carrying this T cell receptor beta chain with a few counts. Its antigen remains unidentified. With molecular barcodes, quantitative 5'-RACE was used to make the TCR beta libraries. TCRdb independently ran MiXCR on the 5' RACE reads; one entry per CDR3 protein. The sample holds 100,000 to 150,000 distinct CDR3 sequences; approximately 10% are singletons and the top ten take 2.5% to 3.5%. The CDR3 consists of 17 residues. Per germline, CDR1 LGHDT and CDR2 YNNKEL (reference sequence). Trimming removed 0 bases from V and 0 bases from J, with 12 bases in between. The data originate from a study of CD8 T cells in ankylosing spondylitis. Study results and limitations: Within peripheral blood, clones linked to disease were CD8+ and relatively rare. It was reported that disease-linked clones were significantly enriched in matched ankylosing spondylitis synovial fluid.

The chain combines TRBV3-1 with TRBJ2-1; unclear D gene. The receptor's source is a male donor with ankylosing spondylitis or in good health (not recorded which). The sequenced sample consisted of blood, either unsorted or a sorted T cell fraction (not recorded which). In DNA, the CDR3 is TGTGCCAGCAGCCAAGATGCGGCAGGCTACTCCTACAATGAGCAGTTCTTC. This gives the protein CASSQDAAGYSYNEQFF.